The text below deals with one T cell receptor beta chain. Repertoires were generated with immunoSEQ multiplex PCR, while TCRdb's copy carries only in-frame clones and drops some. The data hold 2,100,000 or so clones, with approximately 95% observed a single time. The data were taken from a study of shared clonotypes between healthy human individuals. Trimming pared 2 bases from V and 1 base from J, leaving 8 bases between. This CDR3 comprises 14 residues. Germline V gene data show CDR1 as MDHEN and CDR2 as SYDVKM. The material sequenced was naive CD4+ T cells sorted from blood. Sample subset: CD45RA+ positively selected. The TCR was taken from a man aged 18-30 years in good health. This chain connects TRBV28 to TRBJ1-2; tentatively, D is TRBD1 (5 bases). CDR3 DNA: TGTGCCAGCAGTTTAACAGGACATAACTATGGCTACACCTTC. Protein product: CASSLTGHNYGYTF.